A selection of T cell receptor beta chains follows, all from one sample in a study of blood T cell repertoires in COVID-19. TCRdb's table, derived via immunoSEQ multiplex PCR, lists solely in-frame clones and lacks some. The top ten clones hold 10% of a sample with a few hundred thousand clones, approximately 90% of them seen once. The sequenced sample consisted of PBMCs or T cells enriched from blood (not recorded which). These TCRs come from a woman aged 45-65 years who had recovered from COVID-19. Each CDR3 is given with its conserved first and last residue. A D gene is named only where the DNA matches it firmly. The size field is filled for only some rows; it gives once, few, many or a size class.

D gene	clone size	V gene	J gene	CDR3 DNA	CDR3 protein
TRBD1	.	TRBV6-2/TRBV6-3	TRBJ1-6	TGTGCCAGCAGTGAGACAGGGCGGAATAATTCACCCCTCCACTTT	CASSETGRNNSPLHF
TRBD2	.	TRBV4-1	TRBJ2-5	TGCGCCAGCAGCCAAGAGGAGGCTAGCGGTCGCGAGACCCAGTACTTC	CASSQEEASGRETQYF
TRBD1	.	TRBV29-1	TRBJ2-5	TGCAGCGTTTCTAGGGGAGCAGGGGGCGTGGAGACCCAGTACTTC	CSVSRGAGGVETQYF
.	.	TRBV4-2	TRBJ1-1	TGTGCCAGCAGCCAAGGCGATAGACGAGACATGAACACTGAAGCTTTCTTT	CASSQGDRRDMNTEAFF
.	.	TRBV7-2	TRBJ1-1	TGTGCCAGCAGGATGACAGTGAACACTGAAGCTTTCTTT	CASRMTVNTEAFF
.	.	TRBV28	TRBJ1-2	TGTGCCAGCAGGTTGGGACACTCCTATGGCTACACCTTC	CASRLGHSYGYTF
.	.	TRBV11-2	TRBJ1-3	TGTGCCAGCAGTGCTGGGGACATTAAGAACACCATATATTTT	CASSAGDIKNTIYF
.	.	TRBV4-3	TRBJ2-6	TGCGCCAGCAGCCAAGACGGGGAGTCTGGGGCCAACGTCCTGACTTTC	CASSQDGESGANVLTF
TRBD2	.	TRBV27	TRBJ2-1	TGTGCCAGCAGTTTCCTACTAGCGGGGGGGCCCGATGAGCAGTTCTTC	CASSFLLAGGPDEQFF
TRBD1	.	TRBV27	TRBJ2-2	TGTGCCAGCAGTTTACAGGGGGCGGGCACCGGGGAGCTGTTTTTT	CASSLQGAGTGELFF
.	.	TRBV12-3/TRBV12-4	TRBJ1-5	TGTGCCAGCAGTTGGGGGCAGGGCCAGCCCCAGCATTTT	CASSWGQGQPQHF
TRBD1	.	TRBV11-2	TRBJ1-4	TGTGCCAGCAGCTTAGAGGGGCGGGGACAGCCGAATGAAAAACTGTTTTTT	CASSLEGRGQPNEKLFF
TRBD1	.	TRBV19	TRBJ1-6	TGTGCCAGTAGTTCCCGGACAGGGACGGATTCACCCCTCCACTTT	CASSSRTGTDSPLHF
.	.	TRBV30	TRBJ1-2	TGTGCCTGGAGGGCACAGGGATTGAGCGGCTACACCTTC	CAWRAQGLSGYTF
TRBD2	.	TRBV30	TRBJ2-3	TGTGCCTGGAGTAAGGGCGGGGGGGCAAATACGCAGTATTTT	CAWSKGGGANTQYF
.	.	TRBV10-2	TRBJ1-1	TGCGCCAGCAGTGAGTTCAGGGTATCCACTGAAGCTTTCTTT	CASSEFRVSTEAFF
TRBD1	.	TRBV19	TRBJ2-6	TGTGCCAGTAGCCGAGGGGGCTTTGGTTCTTTCTCTGGGGCCAACGTCCTGACTTTC	CASSRGGFGSFSGANVLTF
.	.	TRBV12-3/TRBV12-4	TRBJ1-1	TGTGCCAGCAGTCGGACAGAGAACACTGAAGCTTTCTTT	CASSRTENTEAFF
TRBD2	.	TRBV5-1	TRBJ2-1	TGCGCCAGCACCGGCTGGGCGGGGGGAGTCGATGAGCAGTTCTTC	CASTGWAGGVDEQFF
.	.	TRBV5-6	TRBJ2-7	TGTGCCAGCAGCTTGTGGGCGAGCTTCGAGCAGTACTTC	CASSLWASFEQYF
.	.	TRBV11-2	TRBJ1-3	TGTGCCAGCAGCTTAGCGGGAGGGGCCGGAAACACCATATATTTT	CASSLAGGAGNTIYF
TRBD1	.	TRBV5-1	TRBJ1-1	TGCGCCAGCAGAAGGGGGCAGGGTTGGAACACTGAAGCTTTCTTT	CASRRGQGWNTEAFF
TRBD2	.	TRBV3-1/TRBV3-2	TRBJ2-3	TGTGCCAGCAGCCAAGATCGGAGCGGGGGGCCGATACCGGATAGCACAGATACGCAGTATTTT	CASSQDRSGGPIPDSTDTQYF
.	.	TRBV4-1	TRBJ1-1	TGCGCCAGCAGCCAAGATCTGGGCAACACTGAAGCTTTCTTT	CASSQDLGNTEAFF
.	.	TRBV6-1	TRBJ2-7	TGTGCCAGCAGTGAAGGCGGGACCTCCTACGAGCAGTACTTC	CASSEGGTSYEQYF
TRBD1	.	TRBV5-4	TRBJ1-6	TGTGCCAGCAGCTTACAGGGGGCGCGGAATTCACCCCTCCACTTT	CASSLQGARNSPLHF
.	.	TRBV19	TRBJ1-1	TGTGCCAGTAGTATAGCGGGGAATGGGAACACTGAAGCTTTCTTT	CASSIAGNGNTEAFF
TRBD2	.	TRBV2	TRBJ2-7	TGTGCCAGCGCGGGACCCGGGAGGGAGCAGTACTTC	CASAGPGREQYF
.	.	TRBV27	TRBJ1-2	TGTGCCAGCAGTTCACCGGGATCATGGGATGGCTACACCTTC	CASSSPGSWDGYTF
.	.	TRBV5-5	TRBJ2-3	TGTGCCAGCAGCTTACGGGACACAACTTACGGCACAGATACGCAGTATTTT	CASSLRDTTYGTDTQYF
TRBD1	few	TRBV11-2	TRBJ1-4	TGTGCCAGCAGTAGGACAGGGGGAAATGAAAAACTGTTTTTT	CASSRTGGNEKLFF
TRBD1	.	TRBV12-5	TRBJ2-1	TGTGCTAGTGGCCCTGCCGGGACAGGGAGGTACAATGAGCAGTTCTTC	CASGPAGTGRYNEQFF
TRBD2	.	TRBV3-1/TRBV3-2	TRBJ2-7	TGTGCCAGCAGCCAAGGAAAAGCGGGGTCCTACGAGCAGTACTTC	CASSQGKAGSYEQYF
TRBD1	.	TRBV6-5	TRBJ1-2	TGTGCCAGCAGTTACGGACAGGGTTCTGGTGGCTACACCTTC	CASSYGQGSGGYTF
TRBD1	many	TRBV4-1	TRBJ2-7	TGCGCCAGCAGCCAAGCGGAAGGAGTGCGGACAGGCCACTACGAGCAGTACTTC	CASSQAEGVRTGHYEQYF
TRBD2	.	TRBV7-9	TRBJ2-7	TGTGCCGGCAGCCCTAGCGGGGTATTATACGAGCAGTACTTC	CAGSPSGVLYEQYF
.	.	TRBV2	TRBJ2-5	TGTGCCAGCAGTGATGGGCCAAGGGAGACCCAGTACTTC	CASSDGPRETQYF
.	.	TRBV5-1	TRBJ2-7	TGCGCCAGCAGCTTGGAAGGACTCTCCTACGAGCAGTACTTC	CASSLEGLSYEQYF
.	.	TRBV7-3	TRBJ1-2	TGTGCCAGCAGCCCCGATAAGGGTTCGGGGTACACCTTC	CASSPDKGSGYTF
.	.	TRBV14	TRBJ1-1	TGTGCCAGCAGCCAAGAAGAAACAGGGGCTTTCTTT	CASSQEETGAFF
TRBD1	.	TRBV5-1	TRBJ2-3	TGCGCCAGCAGCTCCCGACAGGGTCGGGGCACAGATACGCAGTATTTT	CASSSRQGRGTDTQYF